These 13 T cell receptor beta chains originate from one sample sequenced in a study of T cell responses to AZD1222 COVID-19 vaccine. Profiling relied on immunoSEQ multiplex PCR, and the TCRdb table lists in-frame clones only, not all of them. Found here are approximately 94,000 clones, 80% to 90% of them singletons; the top ten hold 4% to 4.5%. The sequences come from peripheral blood, collected on day 0 of MenACWY control vaccination. These receptors all stem from an adult in good health.

This chain links TRBV19 with TRBJ1-1, with TRBD1 matching over 9 bases. V shed 6 bases and J 4 bases; nucleotides not matched to a gene: 9. This CDR3 has 15 residues. Looked up from germline, CDR1 is LNHDA and CDR2 is SQIVND (reference sequence). CDR3 DNA sequence: TGTGCCAGTAGGACAGGGGGTCCCTTGGGCACTGAAGCTTTCTTT. Amino acids: CASRTGGPLGTEAFF.

This chain joins TRBV30 and TRBJ2-5, with D perhaps matching TRBD2 (5 bases). Germline CDR1 GTSNPN, CDR2 SVGIG (reference sequence). The V and J ends lost 2 bases and 5 bases respectively, with 6 bases between them. The CDR3 extends over 11 amino acids. The CDR3 nucleotides read TGTGCCTGGAGTCGGAGGGAGACCCAGTACTTC. It yields the protein CAWSRRETQYF. Drawing the rest from reference TRBV30 and TRBJ2-5, the complete variable domain is SQTIHQWPATLVQPVGSPLSLECTVEGTSNPNLYWYRQAAGRGLQLLFYSVGIGQISSEVPQNLSASRPQDRQFILSSKKLLLSDSGFYLCAWSRRETQYFGPGTRLLVL.

The V call is TRBV28, the J call TRBJ2-7, with 7 bases identical to TRBD1. J lost 3 bases, V lost 6 bases, and 5 bases had no gene match. Looked up from germline, CDR1 is MDHEN and CDR2 is SYDVKM. The CDR3 has 13 amino acids. CDR3 in DNA: TGTGCCAGCAGCATCGGACAGGTCTACGAGCAGTACTTC. Its protein product is CASSIGQVYEQYF.

There are a few counts of this clone. CDR3 region: CASSLAQSPGGYTF. Here the CDR3 DNA reads TGTGCCAGCAGCTTAGCTCAGTCCCCTGGGGGCTACACCTTC. The chain combines TRBV7-2 with TRBJ1-2; D unclear. CDR3 length equals 14 residues. The germline V gene encodes CDR1 SGHTA and CDR2 FQGNSA. Trimming removed 0 bases from V and 8 bases from J, with 13 bases in between.

This clone has only a few counts. The V gene is TRBV11-2, the J gene TRBJ2-5; weak D call: TRBD2 (6 bases). V was cut by 2 bases and J by 1 base, with 11 bases left in between. There are 15 residues in the CDR3. Looked up from germline, CDR1 is SGHAT and CDR2 is FQNNGV. CDR3 DNA sequence: TGTGCCAGCAGCTTACCTCGCGGGGTCCAAGAGACCCAGTACTTC. Translated: CASSLPRGVQETQYF.

The chain links TRBV7-2 to TRBJ2-7, with 10 bases lining up with TRBD2. V lost 5 bases to trimming and J lost 5 bases; unmatched junction nucleotides: 9. This CDR3 region has 15 residues. The germline V gene has CDR1 SGHTA and CDR2 FQGNSA. For the CDR3, the DNA is TGTGCCAGCAGCAACACAGCGGGAGGGGGGAACGAGCAGTACTTC. This codes for CASSNTAGGGNEQYF.

The chain is built from TRBV28 and TRBJ1-1, with D uncertain. This CDR3 comprises 12 residues. The ends were cut back, 2 bases at V and 6 bases at J, with 7 bases in the middle. Germline V gene data show CDR1 as MDHEN and CDR2 as SYDVKM. In DNA, the CDR3 is TGTGCCAGCAGTTTAACGCAGGCTGAAGCTTTCTTT. Amino acids: CASSLTQAEAFF. Complete variable domain (other parts from reference TRBV28 and TRBJ1-1): DVKVTQSSRYLVKRTGEKVFLECVQDMDHENMFWYRQDPGLGLRLIYFSYDVKMKEKGDIPEGYSVSREKKERFSLILESASTNQTSMYLCASSLTQAEAFFGQGTRLTVV.

The chain is built from TRBV19 and TRBJ1-5, with D hard to call. The CDR3 is made up of 15 amino acids. The germline CDR1 and CDR2 sequences are LNHDA and SQIVND (reference sequence). The V gene lost 1 base and the J gene lost 0 bases, with 7 bases spanning the gap. The CDR3 sequence is CASSIGPISNQPQHF. The CDR3, as DNA: TGTGCCAGTAGTATAGGGCCGATTAGCAATCAGCCCCAGCATTTT.

Note on this clone: Other DNA sequences within the sample encode an identical CDR3. The chain uses TRBV27 and TRBJ2-7; D call uncertain. Germline V gene sequence: CDR1 MNHEY, CDR2 SMNVEV (reference sequence). Trimming took off 2 bases at V and 2 bases at J, with 7 bases between the two ends. The CDR3 is 13 residues long. The chain's CDR3 is CASSLRQAYEQYF. The CDR3 DNA is TGTGCCAGCAGTTTACGGCAGGCCTACGAGCAGTACTTC.

This rearrangement joins TRBV6-5 to TRBJ1-5, with D possibly being TRBD1 (6 bases). V dropped 0 bases and J dropped 4 bases, with 13 bases sitting between them. Per germline, CDR1 MNHEY and CDR2 SVGAGI. The CDR3 runs 16 residues. DNA of the CDR3: TGTGCCAGCAGTTACTCGAAGGGGGGGAGAAATCAGCCCCAGCATTTT. Protein product: CASSYSKGGRNQPQHF.

The V gene is TRBV10-2, the J gene TRBJ2-7, with D uncertain. Germline V CDR1 and CDR2: WSHSY, SAAADI. Trimming cost V 4 bases and J 2 bases, with 18 bases left between them. The CDR3 totals 16 residues. The CDR3 DNA follows: TGCGCCAGCAGTGCGTCCGGGCCCTTAACGGCCTACGAGCAGTACTTC. Its translation: CASSASGPLTAYEQYF.

Remarks on this clone: Other DNA sequences in this sample translate to the same CDR3. The chain carries TRBV5-1 and TRBJ1-1, with D hard to call. V was shortened by 0 bases and J by 1 base, with 7 bases between the two germline ends. The CDR3 covers 14 residues. Germline V lookup: CDR1 SGHRS, CDR2 YFSETQ. The CDR3 nucleotides are TGCGCCAGCAGCTTGGGGACGGCGAACACTGAAGCTTTCTTT. Residues: CASSLGTANTEAFF.

The chain carries TRBV24-1 and TRBJ2-3, with 10 nucleotides matching TRBD1. Germline loops: CDR1 KGHDR, CDR2 SFDVKD. The junction had 7 bases not matched to a gene; V was cut back by 4 bases and J by 7 bases. This CDR3 is built from 15 residues. CDR3 nucleotide sequence: TGTGCCACCAGTGACACGGGACAGGGGACAAATACGCAGTATTTT. Translating gives CATSDTGQGTNTQYF.